Included here is one TCR beta chain sequence, with context. Its antigen is not known. This sample is drawn from a study of T cell responses to AZD1222 COVID-19 vaccine. Trimming pared 5 bases from V and 3 bases from J, leaving 13 bases between. The CDR3 is 14 amino acids. Germline lookup yields CDR1 LNHDA and CDR2 SQIVND (reference sequence). Study conclusions and caveats: Vaccine-associated CD4 TCRs spanned spike, dominant at 160-218 and 743-854. Compared with day 0, the breadth and depth of the Spike-specific TCR repertoire rose significantly after two doses of AZD1222.

TCRdb's table, derived via immunoSEQ multiplex PCR, lists solely in-frame clones and lacks some. The sample records over 150,000 clones, approximately 90% being singletons. This chain joins TRBV19 and TRBJ1-1; a possible D gene is TRBD1 (5 bases). The sample in question was peripheral blood, obtained on day 0 of AZD1222 vaccination. The source of this sequence is an adult in good health. The CDR3 loop is CASSSRQGHTEAFF. The CDR3, as DNA: TGTGCCAGTAGTTCCCGGCAGGGCCACACTGAAGCTTTCTTT.